Described below is a single TCR beta chain sequence and its context. The target of this receptor is not known. No base-level quality is on record; no much larger clone is a single base apart. The method was 5' RACE. The instrument was an Illumina HiSeq 2500. A second PCR of roughly 7 to 11 cycles was performed with a sample-barcoded 5' primer and a J-beta primer mix. A template-switch 5' adaptor carrying 12 random nucleotides introduced a unique molecular identifier onto each TCR beta cDNA molecule. Each sample yielded at least 2.5 million CDR3-containing paired-end reads. The Mint cDNA synthesis kit, primed by a TRBC-specific oligonucleotide, was used to synthesize first-strand cDNA from all RNA. Following uracil-DNA glycosylase treatment, a first 18-cycle PCR with universal primers M1SS and BC2_uni_R was performed on all cDNA. On the study's bioinformatics: For normalization, 1 million high-quality reads, each with a distinct molecular identifier, were randomly selected from each sample. Instead of being binned into consensus sequences, reads that shared molecular identifiers were thrown out. MiTCR, with a Q25 quality threshold and the strictest error-elimination algorithm, was used for CDR3 identification, clonotype clustering and error correction. A nonparametric unseen species model using Euler transformation provided a lower-bound estimate of total TCR beta diversity. TCRdb trimmed the raw reads at Q25, called clones with MiXCR and kept productive beta chains. Rows with one shared CDR3 protein collapse into an entry with the most common genes and DNA. TCRdb, not the original authors, processed these V and J calls. Counted in this sample were around 1.5 million distinct CDR3 sequences; 55% to 75% of them appeared once. The ten largest clones represent about 6.3% of the sample.

The cysteine opens and the phenylalanine closes a CDR3 of 13 amino acids. Just the 39-base CDR3 DNA is kept, in frame starting at base 1. V ends up 0 bases short and J 6 bases short, with an unmatched junction base count of 4. CDR1 SQVTM and CDR2 ANQGSEA were looked up in the germline V gene. These data are taken from a study of blood T cells in healthy people across ages (dated by TCRdb to the mid-2010s). A note on the overall study: In model experiments, roughly one uniquely barcoded TCR beta cDNA molecule per two T cells was captured by template switching. Age-related changes in TCR beta repertoire diversity were measured in the study by deep sequencing normalized with unique cDNA molecular identifiers. The donors were split into four age groups: young (average 16 years), middle-aged (about 40), aged (around 67) and long-lived (82). To avoid experimental bias, donors of different ages were randomly spread across the sequencing lanes. Using the same blood draw, the study looked at two additional independent replicas of 1 million unique cDNA reads for two donors, one aged 18 to 30 and the other aged 80 or older. Here is what the overall study found, with its caveats: The long-lived group showed more naive CD4+ T cells, fewer expanded clones and increased TCR diversity than the aged group, suggesting age selection. There was a strong correlation between observed TCR beta diversity and the percentage of naive T cells measured by flow cytometry. Estimates of total diversity from one million sequenced T cells were regarded as lower bounds and underestimates. The CMV infection status of donors was not known, potentially confounding age-related changes in expanded clonotypes. Observed TCR beta diversity per million T cells fell roughly linearly with age, and a significant reduction was already apparent by age roughly 40. Because profiling used bulk unsorted PBMCs, naive and antigen-experienced compartments could not be compared conclusively.

The approximately 41 donors, aged about 6 to 95 years, were systemically healthy Caucasian individuals from Russia. Approximately 9.3 milliliters of peripheral blood were drawn from each donor into EDTA-treated Vacutainer tubes. Ficoll-Paque density-gradient centrifugation was used to isolate PBMCs, with at least 7 million per sample. Total RNA was extracted from PBMCs with Trizol reagent, with at least 6 micrograms obtained per sample. For every donor, an aliquot of PBMCs went through flow cytometry to measure the percentages of naive CD45RAhigh/CD27high T cells. The sequence came from a man aged 18 to 30 in good health. The sequenced sample consisted of blood. The rearrangement joined TRBV29-1 to TRBJ1-2; 7 central nucleotides agree with TRBD1. The CDR3 reads as follows: CSVEDQTGNGYTF. In nucleotides, the sequence is TGCAGCGTTGAAGATCAGACAGGGAATGGCTACACCTTC.